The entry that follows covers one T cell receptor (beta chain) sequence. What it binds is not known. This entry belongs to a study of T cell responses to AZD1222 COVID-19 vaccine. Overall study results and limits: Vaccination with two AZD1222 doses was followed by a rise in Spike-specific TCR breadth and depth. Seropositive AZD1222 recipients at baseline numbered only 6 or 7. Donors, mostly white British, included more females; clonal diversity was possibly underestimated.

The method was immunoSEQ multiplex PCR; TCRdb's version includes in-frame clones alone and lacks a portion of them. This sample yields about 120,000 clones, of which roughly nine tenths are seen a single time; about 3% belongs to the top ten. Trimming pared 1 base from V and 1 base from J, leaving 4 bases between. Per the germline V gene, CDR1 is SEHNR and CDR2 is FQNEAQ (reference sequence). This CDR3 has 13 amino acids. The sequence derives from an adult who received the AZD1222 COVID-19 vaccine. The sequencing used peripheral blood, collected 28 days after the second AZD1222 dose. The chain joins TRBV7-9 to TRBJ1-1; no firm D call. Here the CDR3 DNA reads TGTGCCAGCAGCTTAGGAACGAACACTGAAGCTTTCTTT. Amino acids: CASSLGTNTEAFF.